These 25 T cell receptor beta chains share one sample of origin, sequenced in a study of cytomegalovirus exposure and HLA in healthy donors (dated 2017 in TCRdb). The library was made by the immunoSEQ multiplex PCR assay. For the multiplex PCR, a mixture combining 60 forward primers for TCR Vbeta segments and 13 reverse primers for TCR Jbeta segments was used. TCRdb mirrors the immuneACCESS table, restricted to in-frame sequences. Some clones are absent from its copies; in checked studies, under half trace to an unresolved V gene, and the reason for the others is unknown. Across this sample there are about 130,000 clones, with around 83% seen only once. The ten largest clones capture 2% to 3% of the sample. Sample: PBMCs. The receptors originated from a man aged 45 to 65 in good health and CMV-seronegative.

This clone was seen only once. The J gene is TRBJ1-5, the V gene TRBV19, with a tentative D call TRBD1 (6 bases). Trimming took 3 bases from V and 0 from J, leaving 9 bases between them. Germline CDR1 is LNHDA and CDR2 is SQIVND (reference sequence). The CDR3 has 15 amino acids. CDR3 DNA: TGTGCCAGTAGTATGACAGGATATAGCAATCAGCCCCAGCATTTT. Amino acid sequence: CASSMTGYSNQPQHF.

The chain carries TRBV29-1 and TRBJ1-1; D is unresolved. V dropped 5 bases and J dropped 8 bases, with 9 bases sitting between them. The CDR3 runs to 10 residues. CDR1 and CDR2 from the germline V gene are SQVTM and ANQGSEA. The CDR3 DNA sequence: TGCAGCGTTCGTGGCACCGAAGCTTTCTTT. This sequence encodes CSVRGTEAFF. Full variable domain (rest looked up from reference TRBV29-1 and TRBJ1-1): SAVISQKPSRDICQRGTSLTIQCQVDSQVTMMFWYRQQPGQSLTLIATANQGSEATYESGFVIDKFPISRPNLTFSTLTVSNMSPEDSSIYLCSVRGTEAFFGQGTRLTVV.

The chain joins TRBV2 to TRBJ2-5; D might be TRBD1 (5 bases). CDR1 and CDR2 (germline): SNHLY, FYNNEI. This CDR3 is 13 amino acids long. V was cut by 2 bases and J by 3 bases, with 7 bases left in between. CDR3 amino acids: CASSERQKETQYF. In DNA, the CDR3 is TGTGCCAGCAGTGAAAGACAGAAAGAGACCCAGTACTTC.

This sequence joins TRBV30 and TRBJ1-5; possibly TRBD1 for D (5 bases). This CDR3 comprises 17 residues. Trimming left V 1 base short and J 5 bases short, with 21 bases between. The germline CDR1 and CDR2 sequences are GTSNPN and SVGIG (reference sequence). The DNA for the CDR3 is TGTGCCTGGAGTGGGGCTCACATCCAGGTCAGGGATCAGCCCCAGCATTTT. It specifies CAWSGAHIQVRDQPQHF.

The chain is built from TRBV18 and TRBJ1-3; D is undetermined. Trimming removed 2 bases from V and 0 bases from J, with 5 bases in between. The CDR3 runs 14 residues. CDR1 is KGHSH, CDR2 LQKENI, per germline. The CDR3 nucleotides read TGTGCCAGCTCACCAACCAGCTCTGGAAACACCATATATTTT. Amino acids: CASSPTSSGNTIYF.

This clone has just a few counts. The chain is built from TRBV5-6 and TRBJ1-2, with TRBD1 as a possible D gene (5 bases). CDR1 SGHDT and CDR2 YYEEEE come from the germline V gene. Deletions cut 0 bases from V and 4 bases from J, with 13 bases between. The CDR3 spans 15 residues. CDR3 in amino acids: CASSLEYRISYGYTF. The DNA for the CDR3 is TGTGCCAGCAGCTTGGAATACAGGATCAGCTATGGCTACACCTTC.

The chain uses TRBV5-8 and TRBJ2-1; TRBD2 matches at 12 bases. The V gene end was trimmed by 4 bases and the J gene end by 8 bases; junction bases not matched to a gene: 7. Germline CDR1 SGHTS, CDR2 YDEGEE. The CDR3 spans 15 residues. The CDR3: CASSTTSGGLDEQFF. DNA for the CDR3: TGTGCCAGCAGCACTACTAGCGGGGGGTTAGATGAGCAGTTCTTC.

This chain joins TRBV19 and TRBJ2-2; D not certain. Germline lookup yields CDR1 LNHDA and CDR2 SQIVND (reference sequence). The CDR3 has 14 residues. V was clipped by 9 bases and J by 0 bases, with 11 bases between them. CDR3 residues: CASRRQANTGELFF. CDR3 DNA: TGTGCCAGCCGAAGGCAGGCGAACACCGGGGAGCTGTTTTTT.

This clone has only one observation. The rearrangement links TRBV4-1 to TRBJ1-5; D unresolved. Germline V gene lookup returns CDR1 MGHRA and CDR2 YSYEKL. CDR3 size: 17 residues. Trimming cost V 0 bases and J 7 bases, with 19 bases left between them. For the CDR3, the DNA is TGCGCCAGCAGCCAAGATGTGGGAGAAGGCCTCGGGCAGCCCCAGCATTTT. Translating it yields CASSQDVGEGLGQPQHF.

The V and J genes are TRBV7-9 and TRBJ1-1; D ambiguous. Trimming left V 7 bases short and J 2 bases short, with 11 bases between. Per germline, CDR1 SEHNR and CDR2 FQNEAQ (reference sequence). The CDR3 loop spans 13 amino acids. As DNA, the CDR3 is TGTGCCAGCATCGCCCGGGATAACACTGAAGCTTTCTTT. Its protein is CASIARDNTEAFF.

The gene calls are TRBV9 and TRBJ2-3, with 10 bases fitting TRBD2. V was clipped by 0 bases and J by 2 bases; unmatched bases: 6. Germline assignment: CDR1 SGDLS and CDR2 YYNGEE. This CDR3 has 17 residues. CDR3 amino acids: CASSVEASGGNTDTQYF. DNA for the CDR3: TGTGCCAGCAGCGTAGAGGCTAGCGGGGGAAACACAGATACGCAGTATTTT.

The chain employs TRBV7-9 and TRBJ1-3; 10 bases are shared with TRBD1. V lost 5 bases, J lost 0 bases, and 7 bases stayed unmatched. The CDR3 has 17 residues. Germline values: CDR1 SEHNR, CDR2 FQNEAQ (reference sequence). The CDR3 sequence: CASSRDRGRLSGNTIYF. DNA of the CDR3: TGTGCCAGCAGCCGGGACAGGGGTCGCCTCTCTGGAAACACCATATATTTT. Variable domain in full (rest from reference TRBV7-9 and TRBJ1-3): DTGVSQNPRHKITKRGQNVTFRCDPISEHNRLYWYRQTLGQGPEFLTYFQNEAQLEKSRLLSDRFSAERPKGSFSTLEIQRTEQGDSAMYLCASSRDRGRLSGNTIYFGEGSWLTVV.

J is TRBJ1-3 and V is TRBV6-5; D not resolved. The germline V and J ends were trimmed by 0 bases and 4 bases, with 7 bases remaining between them. Germline CDR1 is MNHEY and CDR2 is SVGAGI. This CDR3 has 14 residues. CDR3 in amino acids: CASSYSYSGNTIYF. The CDR3 DNA reads TGTGCCAGCAGTTACTCGTATTCCGGAAACACCATATATTTT.

The chain links TRBV9 to TRBJ1-6, with D unresolved. This CDR3 comprises 14 residues. V lost 0 bases, J lost 9 bases, and 10 bases lay in between. Germline lookup yields CDR1 SGDLS and CDR2 YYNGEE. The CDR3 sequence is CASSVGESRSPLHF. CDR3 DNA sequence: TGTGCCAGCAGCGTAGGTGAGAGCCGTTCACCCCTCCACTTT.

The genes are TRBV7-3 and TRBJ2-1; D is possibly TRBD2 (7 bases). This CDR3 comprises 17 residues. V was cut by 4 bases and J by 0 bases, with 16 bases left in between. Germline lookup yields CDR1 SGHTA and CDR2 FQGTGA. CDR3 nucleotides: TGTGCCAGCAGCTCGAGGGGGGGACGCATCTCCTACAATGAGCAGTTCTTC. This gives the protein CASSSRGGRISYNEQFF.

The chain employs TRBV10-2 and TRBJ2-1, with D perhaps TRBD1 (6 bases). Per germline, CDR1 WSHSY and CDR2 SAAADI. The V end lost 7 bases, the J end lost 0 bases, and 19 bases lay between the germline ends. The CDR3 sequence is 17 residues long. CDR3 loop: CASTAWGQPSSYNEQFF. The CDR3 bases are TGCGCCAGCACCGCTTGGGGGCAGCCGAGCTCCTACAATGAGCAGTTCTTC.

The rearrangement joins TRBV7-2 to TRBJ1-5, with TRBD1 as a possible D gene (6 bases). The V and J ends lost 1 base and 9 bases respectively, with 13 bases between them. Germline V gives CDR1 SGHTA, CDR2 FQGNSA. The CDR3 runs 14 residues. For the CDR3, the DNA is TGTGCCAGCAGCTTAGAGGACAGTTTGCGGCCCCAGCATTTT. This encodes CASSLEDSLRPQHF.

V gene TRBV30 combines with J gene TRBJ1-3; 10 nucleotides match TRBD1. The V gene's germline CDR1 is GTSNPN and CDR2 SVGIG (reference sequence). With V trimmed by 7 bases and J by 4 bases, 4 bases remained unmatched. The CDR3 covers 13 residues. The CDR3 DNA reads as TGTGCCTCCGGGACAGGGGTAGGAAACACCATATATTTT. Amino acids: CASGTGVGNTIYF.

The genes are TRBV6-6 and TRBJ2-7; 7 nucleotides line up with TRBD2. This CDR3 is built from 14 residues. Germline CDR1 reads MNHNY; CDR2 reads SVGAGI (reference sequence). The ends lost 8 bases at V and 0 bases at J; junction bases unmatched: 7. The DNA for the CDR3 is TGTGCCAGCCTAACGCCGGGGGGCTCCTACGAGCAGTACTTC. Protein: CASLTPGGSYEQYF.

The chain is built from TRBV27 and TRBJ1-2, with TRBD1 as a possible D gene (5 bases). V dropped 3 bases and J dropped 7 bases, with 12 bases sitting between them. The CDR3 totals 13 residues. CDR1 and CDR2 (germline): MNHEY, SMNVEV (reference sequence). The CDR3 region has the DNA TGTGCCAGCAGTTTTCTGGGGGAGGGTGGCTACACCTTC. This translates into CASSFLGEGGYTF.

This clone was picked up a small number of times. This chain uses TRBV19 with TRBJ1-5, with D possibly TRBD1 on 6 matching bases. The CDR3 is 13 residues long. The V gene lost 7 bases and the J gene lost 9 bases, with 16 bases spanning the gap. CDR1 and CDR2 from the germline V gene are LNHDA and SQIVND (reference sequence). CDR3 coding DNA: TGTGCCAGTACCCCGGGACACCTGACGCCCCAGCATTTT. Protein sequence: CASTPGHLTPQHF.

This chain connects TRBV7-2 to TRBJ2-3, with D possibly being TRBD2 (6 bases). Per germline, CDR1 SGHTA and CDR2 FQGNSA. Trimming stripped 1 base from V and 5 bases from J, with 10 bases between. This CDR3 comprises 14 residues. The CDR3 here is CASSLGLGVDTQYF. CDR3 coding DNA: TGTGCCAGCAGCTTAGGACTAGGGGTAGATACGCAGTATTTT. The full variable domain, with the rest looked up from reference TRBV7-2 and TRBJ2-3, is GAGVSQSPSNKVTEKGKDVELRCDPISGHTALYWYRQSLGQGLEFLIYFQGNSAPDKSGLPSDRFSAERTGGSVSTLTIQRTQQEDSAVYLCASSLGLGVDTQYFGPGTRLTVL.

The DNA for the CDR3 is TGTGCCAGCACTACGACAGGGATGGGAGCTGAAGCTTTCTTT. It specifies CASTTTGMGAEAFF. This chain joins TRBV2 and TRBJ1-1; 7 bases line up with TRBD1. Germline loops: CDR1 SNHLY, CDR2 FYNNEI. This CDR3 has 14 residues. Trimming cost V 7 bases and J 6 bases; bases outside gene matches: 11.

J is TRBJ2-5 and V is TRBV5-1, with 7 positions matching TRBD1. The CDR3 is 15 amino acids. Germline V gene lookup returns CDR1 SGHRS and CDR2 YFSETQ. Unmatched junction bases numbered 6, after V lost 0 bases and J lost 4 bases. CDR3: CASSLGTGLGETQYF. In DNA form, the CDR3 reads TGCGCCAGCAGCTTGGGGACAGGTCTGGGAGAGACCCAGTACTTC.

The V gene is TRBV6-1, the J gene TRBJ1-1, with TRBD1 as a possible D gene (6 bases). The CDR3 has 18 amino acids. The V end lost 3 bases, the J end lost 0 bases, and 20 bases lay between the germline ends. In germline, CDR1 is MNHNS, CDR2 SASEGT. The CDR3 spells CASSDGGGRIAMNTEAFF. CDR3 sequence (DNA): TGTGCCAGCAGTGACGGGGGGGGCCGGATTGCTATGAACACTGAAGCTTTCTTT.